This TCR beta chain was found in a study of siplizumab effects on memory and regulatory T cells. The assay looked at 99,000 or so TCR templates in each sample. The protocol was immunoSEQ multiplex PCR, while the TCRdb copy is restricted to in-frame clones and leaves out a portion. The sample includes 55,000 to 70,000 clones, approximately 95% of them seen just once. Per the germline V gene, CDR1 is MNHEY and CDR2 is SVGAGI. Trimming took off 5 bases at V and 5 bases at J, with 12 bases between the two ends. The CDR3 sequence is 13 residues long. The origin of this receptor is a human donor in good health. The chain couples TRBV6-5 to TRBJ1-2, with unresolved D. Material: CD8+ T cells sorted from blood. The CDR3 region has the DNA TGTGCCAGCAGTCCTCTACAGATTTATGGCTACACCTTC. Its protein product is CASSPLQIYGYTF.